What follows are 23 T cell receptor beta chains derived from one specimen sequenced in a study of T cell responses to AZD1222 COVID-19 vaccine. Using immunoSEQ multiplex PCR, the repertoire was profiled, and TCRdb retains in-frame clones only, with some absent. The data hold roughly 110,000 clones, with around 90% observed a single time. The source was peripheral blood, collected 28 days after the second AZD1222 dose. All receptors come from an adult who received the AZD1222 COVID-19 vaccine.

The chain carries TRBV7-9 and TRBJ2-5; 7 positions agree with TRBD1. The CDR3 totals 13 residues. After removal of 6 bases from V and 1 base from J, the junction contained 2 bases not matched to a gene. The V gene's germline CDR1 is SEHNR and CDR2 FQNEAQ (reference sequence). The CDR3 DNA is TGTGCCAGCAGGGGGACAGTCCAAGAGACCCAGTACTTC. Protein sequence: CASRGTVQETQYF.

The chain has TRBV29-1 and TRBJ1-1; possibly TRBD1 for D (6 bases). The length of the CDR3 is 12 residues. Germline lookup yields CDR1 SQVTM and CDR2 ANQGSEA. V was clipped by 7 bases and J by 5 bases, with 14 bases between them. Here the CDR3 DNA reads TGCAGCGCCGACGGGGGCCGAACTGAAGCTTTCTTT. This encodes CSADGGRTEAFF.

The chain recombines TRBV6-5 with TRBJ2-1; 8 nucleotides agree with TRBD2. The V gene's germline CDR1 is MNHEY and CDR2 SVGAGI. Trimming at V came to 5 bases and at J to 9 bases, leaving 9 bases not matched to a gene. This CDR3 has 14 amino acids. The DNA for the CDR3 is TGTGCCAGCAGTCAAACGGGGGGGCGGATTGAGCAGTTCTTC. It specifies CASSQTGGRIEQFF.

The chain links TRBV27 to TRBJ1-1, with D perhaps TRBD1 (5 bases). Trimming took off 4 bases at V and 1 base at J, with 10 bases between the two ends. Per the germline V gene, CDR1 is MNHEY and CDR2 is SMNVEV (reference sequence). The CDR3 has 14 residues. For the CDR3, the DNA is TGTGCCAGCAGTTGGCAGGGCTCGAACACTGAAGCTTTCTTT. Translated, it gives CASSWQGSNTEAFF.

The J gene is TRBJ2-5, the V gene TRBV5-1; the D is unclear. The length of the CDR3 is 13 residues. Between the trimmed V and J ends, which lost 0 bases and 5 bases, there was a span of 8 bases. Germline V lookup: CDR1 SGHRS, CDR2 YFSETQ. Here the CDR3 reads CASSLAFLETQYF. DNA for the CDR3: TGCGCCAGCAGCTTGGCCTTTCTCGAGACCCAGTACTTC.

The J gene is TRBJ1-2, the V gene TRBV5-1, with 7 bases that match TRBD1. This CDR3 spans 14 amino acids. The germline CDR1 and CDR2 sequences are SGHRS and YFSETQ. The trim removed 0 bases at V and 3 bases at J, leaving 2 bases unmatched. The CDR3 DNA reads TGCGCCAGCAGCTTGGGACAGGGCTACTATGGCTACACCTTC. Translation gives CASSLGQGYYGYTF.

This clone was found once. This chain links TRBV6-5 with TRBJ1-1, with no clear D. Germline V gene sequence: CDR1 MNHEY, CDR2 SVGAGI. V lost 6 bases and J lost 4, with 15 bases in between. CDR3 length equals 14 residues. Written as DNA, the CDR3 is TGTGCCAGCAGGGACCGCCTGGGAACCACTGAAGCTTTCTTT. It is translated as CASRDRLGTTEAFF.

J is TRBJ1-2 and V is TRBV4-1, with 7 positions matching TRBD1. The CDR3 spans 14 residues. CDR1 and CDR2 from the germline V gene are MGHRA and YSYEKL. The V and J ends lost 4 bases and 5 bases, in that order; junction bases with no gene match: 7. CDR3 sequence reads: CASSPGTEGYGYTF. CDR3 in DNA: TGCGCCAGCAGCCCCGGGACAGAAGGGTATGGCTACACCTTC.

This sequence joins TRBV10-1 and TRBJ2-4, with D perhaps assigned TRBD1 or TRBD2 (6 bases each). V lost 6 bases, J lost 0 bases, and 21 bases lay in between. The CDR3 runs 18 residues. In germline, CDR1 is WNHNN, CDR2 SYGVQD (reference sequence). The CDR3, as DNA: TGCGCCAGCAGAGCGTCGGGGGCCCGGACTTTAGCCAAAAACATTCAGTACTTC. Residues: CASRASGARTLAKNIQYF.

V and J are TRBV3-1 (or the pseudogene TRBV3-2) and TRBJ2-1; 7 bases line up with TRBD2. The CDR3 sequence is 14 residues long. The V gene's germline CDR1 is LGHDT and CDR2 YNNKEL (reference sequence). V gave up 1 base and J gave up 7 bases; unmatched junction bases: 4. The CDR3 region is CASSQGLARNEQFF. The CDR3 DNA follows: TGTGCCAGCAGCCAAGGACTAGCTCGGAATGAGCAGTTCTTC.

This sequence joins TRBV27 and TRBJ1-1, with D unclear. Germline CDR1 MNHEY, CDR2 SMNVEV (reference sequence). CDR3 length: 17 residues. The V end was cut by 5 bases, the J end by 5 bases, with 24 bases between. The CDR3 coding sequence is TGTGCCAGCAGTCCCTTGGCGATCCAGAAAACGGGAACTGAAGCTTTCTTT. Encoded protein: CASSPLAIQKTGTEAFF.

This chain links TRBV15 with TRBJ1-6; D not resolved. The CDR3 spans 17 residues. The V end lost 3 bases, the J end lost 0 bases, and 12 bases lay between the germline ends. Germline V gene lookup returns CDR1 LNHNV and CDR2 YYDKDF (reference sequence). The CDR3 DNA reads TGTGCCACCAGCAGCCCCCGGAGGAGCTCCTATAATTCACCCCTCCACTTT. Amino acid sequence: CATSSPRRSSYNSPLHF.

The chain is built from TRBV3-1 (or the pseudogene TRBV3-2) and TRBJ1-1; maybe TRBD1 (5 bases). Germline V gene data show CDR1 as LGHDT and CDR2 as YNNKEL (reference sequence). V lost 0 bases, J lost 1 base, and 15 bases lay in between. This CDR3 is built from 17 residues. CDR3 in amino acids: CASSQEGKGRENTEAFF. The CDR3 nucleotides read TGTGCCAGCAGCCAAGAGGGGAAGGGGAGGGAGAACACTGAAGCTTTCTTT.

This chain connects TRBV19 to TRBJ2-5; 13 bases align to TRBD2. This CDR3 spans 16 amino acids. Germline CDR1 and CDR2: LNHDA and SQIVND (reference sequence). V lost 3 bases to trimming and J lost 0 bases; unmatched junction nucleotides: 1. The CDR3 region has the DNA TGTGCCAGTAGTATGGGGACTAGCGGGGACCAAGAGACCCAGTACTTC. The encoded protein is CASSMGTSGDQETQYF.

This clone was counted once. The CDR3 sequence is CASSPGQNTEAFF. In DNA, the CDR3 is TGTGCCAGTAGTCCGGGACAGAACACTGAAGCTTTCTTT. The J gene is TRBJ1-1, the V gene TRBV19; D might be TRBD1 (6 bases). Trimming cost V 5 bases and J 1 base, with 8 bases left between them. This CDR3 comprises 13 residues. Germline V lookup: CDR1 LNHDA, CDR2 SQIVND (reference sequence).

This clone was found once. This rearrangement joins TRBV7-9 to TRBJ2-3; no reliable D call. The CDR3 is 14 amino acids. Germline V CDR1 and CDR2: SEHNR, FQNEAQ (reference sequence). V dropped 3 bases and J dropped 4 bases, with 11 bases sitting between them. DNA for the CDR3: TGTGCCAGCAGCTTGGTAAGAGGAGCAGATACGCAGTATTTT. It encodes CASSLVRGADTQYF.

This chain connects TRBV27 to TRBJ1-4; no clear D. The germline CDR1 and CDR2 sequences are MNHEY and SMNVEV (reference sequence). This CDR3 contains 14 residues. Deletions cut 2 bases from V and 7 bases from J, with 11 bases between. The CDR3 nucleotides are TGTGCCAGCAGTTTAATGGGAGCCGGTGAAAAACTGTTTTTT. Its translation is CASSLMGAGEKLFF. The full variable domain, its missing parts supplied by reference TRBV27 and TRBJ1-4, is EAQVTQNPRYLITVTGKKLTVTCSQNMNHEYMSWYRQDPGLGLRQIYYSMNVEVTDKGDVPEGYKVSRKEKRNFPLILESPSPNQTSLYFCASSLMGAGEKLFFGSGTQLSVL.

The chain employs TRBV24-1 and TRBJ2-1; the D gene could be TRBD1 or TRBD2 (5 bases each). Between the trimmed V and J ends, which lost 5 bases and 2 bases, there was a span of 9 bases. Per germline, CDR1 KGHDR and CDR2 SFDVKD. The CDR3 contains 14 residues. The CDR3 here is CATSAGRTYNEQFF. CDR3 DNA sequence: TGTGCCACCAGTGCGGGGCGCACCTACAATGAGCAGTTCTTC.

This chain uses TRBV5-4 with TRBJ2-4; 8 bases match TRBD2. Germline assignment: CDR1 SGHNT and CDR2 YYREEE (reference sequence). CDR3 length equals 14 residues. V lost 4 bases and J lost 6; bases outside the gene matches: 6. Written as DNA, the CDR3 is TGTGCCAGCAGCGCGGGACTAGAGGGAAACATTCAGTACTTC. It is translated as CASSAGLEGNIQYF.

The gene calls are TRBV6-5 and TRBJ1-5, with TRBD1 identical over 7 bases. This CDR3 comprises 14 residues. In germline, CDR1 is MNHEY, CDR2 SVGAGI. V dropped 4 bases and J dropped 3; count of bases not matched to a gene: 3. CDR3 amino acids: CASSWGQFNQPQHF. CDR3 coding DNA: TGTGCCAGCAGTTGGGGACAGTTCAATCAGCCCCAGCATTTT.

V usage is TRBV11-3 and J usage is TRBJ1-5, with TRBD1 as a possible D gene (5 bases). Trimming stripped 9 bases from V and 0 bases from J, with 12 bases between. Germline CDR1 is SGHNT and CDR2 is YENEEA. The CDR3 is 14 residues long. This CDR3 is CARGDVYSNQPQHF. The CDR3 DNA reads TGTGCCAGGGGGGACGTTTATAGCAATCAGCCCCAGCATTTT.

The CDR3 loop is CASSQPGQGRYEQYF. The CDR3 DNA reads TGTGCCAGCAGCCAACCGGGACAGGGGAGGTACGAGCAGTACTTC. This rearrangement joins TRBV14 to TRBJ2-7; 10 bases are a match to TRBD1. The CDR3 runs to 15 residues. Germline V gene lookup returns CDR1 SGHDN and CDR2 FVKESK. V dropped 2 bases and J dropped 4; count of bases not matched to a gene: 5.

V usage is TRBV5-1 and J usage is TRBJ1-4; no clear D. The CDR3 has 15 amino acids. Germline CDR1 reads SGHRS; CDR2 reads YFSETQ. Deletions cut 0 bases from V and 0 bases from J, with 6 bases between. The CDR3, as DNA: TGCGCCAGCAGCTTGGATCGAGCAACTAATGAAAAACTGTTTTTT. Protein: CASSLDRATNEKLFF.